The next 8 T cell receptor beta chains were all read from a single sample in a study of blood T cell repertoires in COVID-19. TCRdb's copy holds only in-frame clones and misses some; the assay was immunoSEQ multiplex PCR. The sample contains fewer than 350,000 clones, approximately 89% of which appear only once. Sequenced sample: peripheral blood. The receptors originated from a woman between 55 and 75 years old with COVID-19, enrolled during active disease.

This chain connects TRBV7-3 to TRBJ2-5; 8 bases fit TRBD2. V gave up 5 bases and J gave up 5 bases; unmatched junction bases: 10. CDR3 size: 15 residues. The germline gives CDR1 SGHTA, CDR2 FQGTGA. In DNA, the CDR3 is TGTGCCAGCAGCCCGGGGCGGGGGGCCGGCGAGACCCAGTACTTC. Protein: CASSPGRGAGETQYF.

The rearrangement joins TRBV30 to TRBJ1-1, with D possibly TRBD1 on 6 matching bases. V was shortened by 3 bases and J by 0 bases, with 20 bases between the two germline ends. The germline CDR1 and CDR2 sequences are GTSNPN and SVGIG (reference sequence). CDR3 length: 17 residues. For the CDR3, the DNA is TGTGCCTGGAGACGGTGGGCAGGGGCTGGGATGAACACTGAAGCTTTCTTT. Translated: CAWRRWAGAGMNTEAFF. The full variable domain, completed using reference TRBV30 and TRBJ1-1, is SQTIHQWPATLVQPVGSPLSLECTVEGTSNPNLYWYRQAAGRGLQLLFYSVGIGQISSEVPQNLSASRPQDRQFILSSKKLLLSDSGFYLCAWRRWAGAGMNTEAFFGQGTRLTVV.

The genes are TRBV5-6 and TRBJ1-5, with 9 bases lining up with TRBD1. The length of the CDR3 is 16 residues. The germline V gene has CDR1 SGHDT and CDR2 YYEEEE. V trimming: 1 base; J trimming: 7 bases; junction bases outside the gene matches: 9. The CDR3 sequence is CASSLWTTGGKQPQHF. The DNA of the CDR3 is TGTGCCAGCAGCTTGTGGACGACAGGGGGTAAACAGCCCCAGCATTTT.

This clone was picked up one time. The V and J genes are TRBV5-1 and TRBJ1-3, with 7 bases fitting TRBD1. V lost 7 bases, J lost 1 base, and 8 bases stayed unmatched. There are 15 residues in the CDR3. Germline CDR1 SGHRS, CDR2 YFSETQ. The CDR3 spells CASRTETGSGNTIYF. CDR3 nucleotide sequence: TGCGCCAGCCGGACTGAGACAGGGTCTGGAAACACCATATATTTT.

The gene calls are TRBV4-1 and TRBJ1-2; D is perhaps TRBD1 (5 bases). The germline V and J ends were trimmed by 1 base and 8 bases, with 20 bases remaining between them. The CDR3 sequence is 16 residues long. The germline gives CDR1 MGHRA, CDR2 YSYEKL. The CDR3 region is CASSQATGLGQKGYTF. The CDR3 region has the DNA TGCGCCAGCAGCCAAGCCACCGGGCTGGGGCAGAAGGGCTACACCTTC.

This sequence joins TRBV6-5 and TRBJ1-2; 8 bases line up with TRBD1. The germline gives CDR1 MNHEY, CDR2 SVGAGI. This CDR3 comprises 15 residues. Trimming at V came to 6 bases and at J to 6 bases, leaving 12 bases not matched to a gene. DNA of the CDR3: TGTGCCAGCAGGGCTCCAGGGGGCGCGGTACATGGCTACACCTTC. This codes for CASRAPGGAVHGYTF.

This clone was detected only once. The chain uses TRBV2 and TRBJ1-1; D remains unclear. Germline CDR1 SNHLY, CDR2 FYNNEI. The CDR3 is 16 residues long. V lost 5 bases and J 4 bases, leaving 20 bases between the germline ends. CDR3 in DNA: TGTGCCAGCAGTTCCTTTGGAGGTAATGTCGGCACTGAAGCTTTCTTT. It is translated as CASSSFGGNVGTEAFF. The variable domain in full, completed from reference TRBV2 and TRBJ1-1, reads EPEVTQTPSHQVTQMGQEVILRCVPISNHLYFYWYRQILGQKVEFLVSFYNNEISEKSEIFDDQFSVERPDGSNFTLKIRSTKLEDSAMYFCASSSFGGNVGTEAFFGQGTRLTVV.

A word on this clone: The CDR3 end shows no conserved phenylalanine or tryptophan, and so a read error is likely. It is unclear where the CDR3 begins or ends on the DNA, so no DNA is shown, and the CDR3 is as TCRdb lists it. The J gene is TRBJ2-7, the V gene TRBV2; the table's D gene call, TRBD2, was not cross checked with the DNA. The CDR3 numbers 10 amino acids, ends counted. From germline, CDR1 is SNHLY and CDR2 FYNNEI. CDR3 in amino acids: CASSELIVLP.